This T cell receptor beta chain came from a study of shared clonotypes between healthy human individuals. Background on the study: Per-donor plates numbered three CD4 naive, three CD4 memory, two CD8 naive and one CD8 memory.

Comment on this clone: Its antigen is not known.

Clones were sequenced by immunoSEQ multiplex PCR, and TCRdb holds only the in-frame ones, with some missing. The sample holds about 1.1 million clones; 78% are singletons and the top ten take more than 0.5%. A CD45RA-negative memory subset and a CD45RA+ naive subset were separated from the CD4+ cells. Study-level points and caveats: Only blood underwent sampling, and tissue repertoires likely differ. Rarefaction gave evidence that sorted-subset sequencing remained incomplete despite large depth.

This CDR3 contains 14 residues. Germline V CDR1 and CDR2: SNHLY, FYNNEI. Trimming took 2 bases from V and 1 from J, leaving 9 bases between them. The sequence was collected from a man younger than 30 in good health. Some clones in this sample may be carry-over from other donors' samples. The rearrangement uses TRBV2 and TRBJ2-7; maybe TRBD1 (5 bases). The sequencing input was memory CD4+ T cells from PBMCs. Described subset: CD45RA-negative fraction. CDR3 coding DNA: TGTGCCAGCAGTGAAAGGAGACAGTCCTACGAGCAGTACTTC. It yields the protein CASSERRQSYEQYF.